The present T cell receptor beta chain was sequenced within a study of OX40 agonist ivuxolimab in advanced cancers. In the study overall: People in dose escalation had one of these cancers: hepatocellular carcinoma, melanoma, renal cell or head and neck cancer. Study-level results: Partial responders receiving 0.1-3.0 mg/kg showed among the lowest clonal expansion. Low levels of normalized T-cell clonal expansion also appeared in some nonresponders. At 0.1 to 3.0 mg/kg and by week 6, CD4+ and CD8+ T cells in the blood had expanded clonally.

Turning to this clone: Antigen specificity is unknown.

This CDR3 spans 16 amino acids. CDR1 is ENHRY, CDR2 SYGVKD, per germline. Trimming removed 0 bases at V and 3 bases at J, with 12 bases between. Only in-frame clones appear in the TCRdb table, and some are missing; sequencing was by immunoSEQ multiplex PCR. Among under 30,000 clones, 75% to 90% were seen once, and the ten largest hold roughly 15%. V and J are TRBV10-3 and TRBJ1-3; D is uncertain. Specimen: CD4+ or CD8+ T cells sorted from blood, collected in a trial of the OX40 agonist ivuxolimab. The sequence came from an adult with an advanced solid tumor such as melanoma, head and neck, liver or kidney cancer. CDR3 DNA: TGTGCCATCAGTGAGTCTGGCCCCCGGGGTGGAAACACCATATATTTT. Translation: CAISESGPRGGNTIYF.